The subject of this entry is one T cell receptor beta chain. Antigen: not known. The germline V gene encodes CDR1 SEHNR and CDR2 FQNEAQ (reference sequence). This CDR3 comprises 14 residues. Deletions cut 5 bases from V and 8 bases from J, with 16 bases between. The sample comes from a study of molecular identifiers for immune sequencing clone quantification. Broader study findings: A shared barcode on identical TCR molecules could lead to underestimated sizes for highly expanded clones. Even with approximately 1 million naive cells present, spiked Jurkat TCR RNA from one cell was reportedly detectable.

TCRdb re-analysed the PCR reads in MiXCR, keeping a single row per CDR3 protein. The sample shows 300,000 to 400,000 distinct CDR3 sequences, about a fifth of them seen only once. The sample comprised naive CD8+ T cells from blood, with Jurkat cell RNA spiked in. Subset defined: FACS-sorted CD8+CD4-CCR7+CD45RA+ naive T cells. The sequence came from a human donor in good health. Some libraries in this study had Jurkat cell RNA spiked in. The chain couples TRBV7-9 to TRBJ2-1; a possible D gene is TRBD2 (5 bases). CDR3 sequence reads: CASSPPRPGDEQFF. CDR3 bases: TGTGCCAGCAGCCCCCCGAGGCCCGGGGATGAGCAGTTCTTC. Complete variable domain (other parts from reference TRBV7-9 and TRBJ2-1): DTGVSQNPRHKITKRGQNVTFRCDPISEHNRLYWYRQTLGQGPEFLTYFQNEAQLEKSRLLSDRFSAERPKGSFSTLEIQRTEQGDSAMYLCASSPPRPGDEQFFGPGTRLTVL.